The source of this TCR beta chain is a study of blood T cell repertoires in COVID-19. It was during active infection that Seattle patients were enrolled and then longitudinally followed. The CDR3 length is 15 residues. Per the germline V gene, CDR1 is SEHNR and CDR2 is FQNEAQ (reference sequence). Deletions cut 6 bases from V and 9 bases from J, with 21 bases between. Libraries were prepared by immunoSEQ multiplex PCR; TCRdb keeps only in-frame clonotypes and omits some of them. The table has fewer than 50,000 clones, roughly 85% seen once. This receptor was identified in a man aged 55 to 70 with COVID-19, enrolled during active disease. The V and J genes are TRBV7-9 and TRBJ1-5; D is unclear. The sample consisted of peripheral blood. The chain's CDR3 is CASRSWIEREVPQHF. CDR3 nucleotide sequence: TGTGCCAGCAGATCCTGGATAGAGAGGGAGGTGCCCCAGCATTTT.